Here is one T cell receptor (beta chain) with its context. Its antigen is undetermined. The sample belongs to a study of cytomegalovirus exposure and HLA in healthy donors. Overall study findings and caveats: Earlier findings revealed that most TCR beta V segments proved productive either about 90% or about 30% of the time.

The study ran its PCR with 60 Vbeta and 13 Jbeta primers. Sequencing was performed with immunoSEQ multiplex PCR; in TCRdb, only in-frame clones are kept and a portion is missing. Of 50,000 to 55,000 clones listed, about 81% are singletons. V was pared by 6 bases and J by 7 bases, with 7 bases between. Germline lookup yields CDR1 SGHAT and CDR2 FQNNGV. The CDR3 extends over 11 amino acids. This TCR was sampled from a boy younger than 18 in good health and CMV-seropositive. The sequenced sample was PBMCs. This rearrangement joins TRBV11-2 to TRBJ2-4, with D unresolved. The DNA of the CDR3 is TGTGCCAGCAGGATTCAGAACATTCAGTACTTC. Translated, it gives CASRIQNIQYF.